One and the same sample provided the 10 T cell receptor beta chains below, sequenced in a study of shared clonotypes between healthy human individuals. Terminally differentiated effector memory CD45RA+ cells were excluded by CCR7 positive selection of CD45RO-negative cells. The assay was immunoSEQ multiplex PCR, and TCRdb's table has in-frame clones only and misses some. Among about 2.1 million clones listed, roughly 93% were seen once. Material: naive CD8+ T cells from PBMCs. Receptors originate from a man aged 18 to 30 in good health. Some clones in this sample may be carry-over from other donors' samples.

The chain recombines TRBV28 with TRBJ2-7; 9 positions match TRBD1. CDR1 and CDR2 (germline): MDHEN, SYDVKM. Trimming cost V 3 bases and J 4 bases; bases outside gene matches: 4. This CDR3 has 14 residues. The CDR3 DNA follows: TGTGCCAGCAGTTTCGGACAGGGGTGGTACGAGCAGTACTTC. Amino acid sequence: CASSFGQGWYEQYF.

J is TRBJ2-2 and V is TRBV7-3; D is unresolved. V lost 3 bases, J lost 2 bases, and 7 bases lay in between. The CDR3 contains 14 residues. From germline, CDR1 is SGHTA and CDR2 FQGTGA. CDR3 in DNA: TGTGCCAGCAGCTTGCGACTTAACACCGGGGAGCTGTTTTTT. Its translation: CASSLRLNTGELFF.

J is TRBJ1-5 and V is TRBV27; the D is unclear. Per the germline V gene, CDR1 is MNHEY and CDR2 is SMNVEV (reference sequence). V was trimmed by 1 base and J by 2 bases, leaving 6 bases between them. This CDR3 is 14 amino acids long. The CDR3 loop reads CASSLFYGNQPQHF. The DNA of the CDR3 is TGTGCCAGCAGTTTATTTTACGGCAATCAGCCCCAGCATTTT.

For the CDR3, the DNA is TGCAGCGTTGGCCCTAGCGGGAAGTCCTACGAGCAGTACTTC. Translation: CSVGPSGKSYEQYF. The rearrangement joins TRBV29-1 to TRBJ2-7; 9 bases match TRBD2. CDR3 length equals 14 residues. After removal of 4 bases from V and 1 base from J, the junction contained 5 bases not matched to a gene. Looked up from germline, CDR1 is SQVTM and CDR2 is ANQGSEA.

As regards this clone: The same CDR3 can be traced to other DNA sequences in this sample. The chain carries TRBV20-1 and TRBJ1-2, with no clear D. This CDR3 contains 9 residues. Deletions cut 5 bases from V and 7 bases from J, with 5 bases between. CDR1 and CDR2 (germline): DFQATT, SNEGSKA (reference sequence). The DNA of the CDR3 is TGCAGTGCTTCTGGTGGCTACACCTTC. It yields the protein CSASGGYTF.

The V and J genes are TRBV11-1 and TRBJ2-1; possibly TRBD1 for D (5 bases). V lost 0 bases and J 0 bases, leaving 9 bases between the germline ends. This CDR3 spans 16 amino acids. Germline CDR1 reads SGHAT; CDR2 reads FQDESV (reference sequence). The CDR3 spells CASSLAGASSYNEQFF. The CDR3 region has the DNA TGTGCCAGCAGCTTAGCAGGGGCGAGCTCCTACAATGAGCAGTTCTTC.

Comments on this clone: Within the sample, other DNA sequences also encode this same CDR3. The chain couples TRBV27 to TRBJ2-1; D might be TRBD2 (6 bases). Germline V CDR1 and CDR2: MNHEY, SMNVEV (reference sequence). Trimming pared 6 bases from V and 4 bases from J, leaving 7 bases between. The CDR3 loop spans 12 amino acids. Here the CDR3 DNA reads TGTGCCAGCAGGGAGGGGTACAATGAGCAGTTCTTC. It specifies CASREGYNEQFF.

The chain uses TRBV28 and TRBJ1-3; TRBD1 matches 7 bases. Germline V lookup: CDR1 MDHEN, CDR2 SYDVKM. CDR3 length: 17 residues. Trimming at V came to 4 bases and at J to 0 bases, leaving 9 bases not matched to a gene. The CDR3 DNA is TGTGCCAGCAGTTCGACCGGGACAGTAAGCTCTGGAAACACCATATATTTT. Translated, it gives CASSSTGTVSSGNTIYF.

This clone is a singleton in its sample. The chain joins TRBV5-1 to TRBJ2-1, with 10 bases fitting TRBD2. CDR3 length: 17 amino acids. V was pared by 4 bases and J by 5 bases, with 12 bases of the junction left unmatched. Germline values: CDR1 SGHRS, CDR2 YFSETQ. As DNA, the CDR3 is TGCGCCAGCAGCCTTCTTCAAGCGGGAGGGCCGCACAATGAGCAGTTCTTC. Its protein product is CASSLLQAGGPHNEQFF.

The chain uses TRBV27 and TRBJ2-1; 10 bases fit TRBD2. The CDR3 is 15 amino acids. The ends lost 5 bases at V and 3 bases at J; junction bases unmatched: 4. Germline V gene sequence: CDR1 MNHEY, CDR2 SMNVEV (reference sequence). CDR3 nucleotides: TGTGCCAGCAGTCCGACTAGCGGGCTCTACAATGAGCAGTTCTTC. This encodes CASSPTSGLYNEQFF.